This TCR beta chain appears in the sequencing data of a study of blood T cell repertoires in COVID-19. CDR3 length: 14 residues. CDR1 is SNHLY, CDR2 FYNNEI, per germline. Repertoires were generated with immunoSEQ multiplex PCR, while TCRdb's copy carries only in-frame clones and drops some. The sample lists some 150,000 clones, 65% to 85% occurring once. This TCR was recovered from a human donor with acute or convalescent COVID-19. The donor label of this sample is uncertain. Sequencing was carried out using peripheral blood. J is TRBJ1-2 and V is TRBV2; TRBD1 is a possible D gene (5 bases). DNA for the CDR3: TGTGCGCGAAGGCCGACAGACCCTAACTATGGCTACACCTTC. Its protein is CARRPTDPNYGYTF.